This T cell receptor (beta chain) was sequenced during a study of blood T cell repertoires in COVID-19. Across the whole study: Researchers got acute and convalescent COVID-19 samples from the United States, Italy and Spain.

Some clones are missing from TCRdb's copy, which holds only in-frame ones; the method was immunoSEQ multiplex PCR. The data hold under 70,000 clones, with around nine tenths observed a single time. V lost 10 bases and J lost 7, with 19 bases in between. The CDR3 is made up of 13 amino acids. The germline gives CDR1 LNHDA, CDR2 SQIVND (reference sequence). Input material: peripheral blood. This TCR was sampled from a woman between 55 and 75 years old with COVID-19, enrolled during active disease. This chain joins TRBV19 and TRBJ1-2; D perhaps matches TRBD1 (5 bases). The CDR3 DNA sequence: TGTGCCACCCGACGGGGGAGGGGAGGTGGCTACACCTTC. Translating gives CATRRGRGGGYTF.